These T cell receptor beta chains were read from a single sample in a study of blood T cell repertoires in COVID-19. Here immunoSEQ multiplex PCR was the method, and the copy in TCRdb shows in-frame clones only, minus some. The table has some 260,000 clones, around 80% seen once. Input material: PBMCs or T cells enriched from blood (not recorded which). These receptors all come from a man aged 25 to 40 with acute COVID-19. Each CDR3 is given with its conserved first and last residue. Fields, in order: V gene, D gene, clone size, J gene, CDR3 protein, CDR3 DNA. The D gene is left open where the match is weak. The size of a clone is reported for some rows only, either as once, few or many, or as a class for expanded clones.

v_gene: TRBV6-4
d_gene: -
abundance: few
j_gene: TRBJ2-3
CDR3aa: CASSDGGSTDTQYF
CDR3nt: TGTGCCAGCAGTGACGGCGGGAGCACAGATACGCAGTATTTT

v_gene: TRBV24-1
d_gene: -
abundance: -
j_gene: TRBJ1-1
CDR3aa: CATMGGGTEAFF
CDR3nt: TGTGCCACCATGGGGGGGGGAACTGAAGCTTTCTTT

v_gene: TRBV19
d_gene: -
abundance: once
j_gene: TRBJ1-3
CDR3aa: CASSIFDTSGNTIYF
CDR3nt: TGTGCCAGTAGTATATTCGACACCTCTGGAAACACCATATATTTT

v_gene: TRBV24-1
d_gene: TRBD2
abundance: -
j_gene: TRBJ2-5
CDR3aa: CATSDLGGEVETQYF
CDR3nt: TGTGCCACCAGTGATTTGGGGGGGGAGGTGGAGACCCAGTACTTC

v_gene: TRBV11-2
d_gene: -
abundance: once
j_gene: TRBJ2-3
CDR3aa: CASSLDGSTDTQYF
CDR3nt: TGTGCCAGCAGCTTAGACGGGAGTACAGATACGCAGTATTTT

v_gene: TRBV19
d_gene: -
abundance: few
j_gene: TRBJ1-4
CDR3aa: CASSTGRGGDEKLFF
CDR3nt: TGTGCCAGTAGTACCGGAAGGGGCGGAGATGAAAAACTGTTTTTT

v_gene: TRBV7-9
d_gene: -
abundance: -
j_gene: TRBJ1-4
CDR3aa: CASMLEESVKLFF
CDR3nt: TGTGCCAGCATGTTGGAGGAGAGTGTAAAACTGTTTTTT

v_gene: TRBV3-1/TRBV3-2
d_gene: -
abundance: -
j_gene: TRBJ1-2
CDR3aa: CASSPLIRRGNYGYTF
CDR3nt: TGTGCCAGCAGCCCCCTAATCCGGAGGGGTAACTATGGCTACACCTTC

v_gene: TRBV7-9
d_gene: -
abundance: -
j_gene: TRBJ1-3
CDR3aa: CASSLLRGSGNTIYF
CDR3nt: TGTGCCAGCAGCCTCCTAAGGGGCTCTGGAAACACCATATATTTT

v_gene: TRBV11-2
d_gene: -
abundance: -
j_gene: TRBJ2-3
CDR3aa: CASSLRRNHFRPDLDTQYF
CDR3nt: TGTGCCAGCAGCTTAAGGAGGAATCATTTCAGGCCCGACCTGGATACGCAGTATTTT

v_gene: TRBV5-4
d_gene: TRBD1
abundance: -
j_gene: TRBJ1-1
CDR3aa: CASSLATGLNTEAFF
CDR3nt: TGTGCCAGCAGCTTGGCGACAGGGTTGAACACTGAAGCTTTCTTT

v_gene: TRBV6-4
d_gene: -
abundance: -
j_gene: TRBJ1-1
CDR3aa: CASRMDILNTEAFF
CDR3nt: TGTGCCAGCAGAATGGACATATTGAACACTGAAGCTTTCTTT

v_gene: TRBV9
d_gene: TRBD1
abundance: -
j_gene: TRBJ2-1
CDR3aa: CASSVGQAYEQFF
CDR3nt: TGTGCCAGCAGCGTTGGACAGGCCTATGAGCAGTTCTTC

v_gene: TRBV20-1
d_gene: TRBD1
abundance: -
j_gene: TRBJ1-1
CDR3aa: CSARDEGASFF
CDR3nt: TGCAGTGCTAGAGATGAGGGGGCAAGTTTCTTT

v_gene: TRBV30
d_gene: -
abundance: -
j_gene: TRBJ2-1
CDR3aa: CAWSPHGREFF
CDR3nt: TGTGCCTGGAGTCCCCACGGGAGAGAGTTCTTC

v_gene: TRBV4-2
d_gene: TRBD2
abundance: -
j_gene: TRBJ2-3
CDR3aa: CASSQEGTSGGGNTQYF
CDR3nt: TGTGCCAGCAGCCAAGAAGGGACTAGCGGGGGGGGAAATACGCAGTATTTT

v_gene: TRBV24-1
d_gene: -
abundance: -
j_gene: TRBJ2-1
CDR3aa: CATSLSYNEQFF
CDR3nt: TGTGCCACCAGTTTATCCTACAATGAGCAGTTCTTC

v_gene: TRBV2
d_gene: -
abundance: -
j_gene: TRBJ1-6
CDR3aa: CASSPQGVTSPLHF
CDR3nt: TGTGCCAGCAGTCCACAGGGAGTGACTTCACCCCTCCACTTT

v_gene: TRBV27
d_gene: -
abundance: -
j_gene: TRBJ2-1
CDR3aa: CASSLSQVSYNEQFF
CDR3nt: TGTGCCAGCAGTTTATCGCAGGTCTCCTACAATGAGCAGTTCTTC

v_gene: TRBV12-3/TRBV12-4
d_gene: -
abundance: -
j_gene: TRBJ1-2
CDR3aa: CASSLTLSGYTF
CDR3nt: TGTGCCAGCAGTTTAACTCTTTCTGGCTACACCTTC

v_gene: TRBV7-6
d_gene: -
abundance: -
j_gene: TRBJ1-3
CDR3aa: CASSQGNTIYF
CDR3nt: TGTGCCAGCAGCCAGGGAAACACCATATATTTT

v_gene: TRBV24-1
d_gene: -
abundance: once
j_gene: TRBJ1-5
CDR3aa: CATHPRRESNSNQPQHF
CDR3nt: TGTGCCACCCACCCCCGGCGGGAGAGCAATAGCAATCAGCCCCAGCATTTT

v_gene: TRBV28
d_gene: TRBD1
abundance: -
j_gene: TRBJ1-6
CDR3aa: CASRTGASPLHF
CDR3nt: TGTGCCAGCAGGACAGGGGCGTCACCCCTCCACTTT

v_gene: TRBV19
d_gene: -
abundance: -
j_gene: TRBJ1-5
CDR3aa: CASSKGNNQPQHF
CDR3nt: TGTGCCAGTTCGAAGGGGAACAATCAGCCCCAGCATTTT

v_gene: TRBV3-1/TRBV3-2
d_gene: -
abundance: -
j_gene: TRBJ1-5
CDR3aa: CASSQEGRGQPQHF
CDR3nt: TGTGCCAGCAGCCAAGAAGGCAGGGGACAGCCCCAGCATTTT

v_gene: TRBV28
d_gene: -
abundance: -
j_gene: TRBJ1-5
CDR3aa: CASSLTGGLGNQPQHF
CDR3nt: TGTGCCAGCAGTTTGACCGGGGGGCTGGGGAATCAGCCCCAGCATTTT

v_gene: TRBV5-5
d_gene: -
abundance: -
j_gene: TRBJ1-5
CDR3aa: CASSSAGDQPQHF
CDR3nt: TGTGCCAGCAGCTCCGCAGGGGATCAGCCCCAGCATTTT

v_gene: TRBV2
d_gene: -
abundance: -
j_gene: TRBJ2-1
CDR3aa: CASKQEQSSYNEQFF
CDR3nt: TGTGCCAGCAAACAGGAGCAATCTTCCTACAATGAGCAGTTCTTC

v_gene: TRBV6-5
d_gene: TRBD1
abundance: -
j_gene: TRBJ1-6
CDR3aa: CASSYQQGASYSPLHF
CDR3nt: TGTGCCAGCAGTTACCAACAGGGGGCTTCCTATTCACCCCTCCACTTT

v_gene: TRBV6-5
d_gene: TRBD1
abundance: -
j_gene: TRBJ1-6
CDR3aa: CASSRDREVSPLHF
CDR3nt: TGTGCCAGCAGTCGAGACAGGGAAGTTTCACCCCTCCACTTT

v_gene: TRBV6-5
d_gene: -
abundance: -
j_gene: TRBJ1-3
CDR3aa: CASERSSGNTIYF
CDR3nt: TGTGCCAGCGAGCGGAGCTCTGGAAACACCATATATTTT

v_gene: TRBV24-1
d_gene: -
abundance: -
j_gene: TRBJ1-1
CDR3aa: CATSVEHQENTEAFF
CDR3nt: TGTGCCACCAGTGTTGAACACCAGGAGAACACTGAAGCTTTCTTT

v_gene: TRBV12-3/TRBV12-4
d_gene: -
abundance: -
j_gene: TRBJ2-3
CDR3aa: CASYYGGDTQYF
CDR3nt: TGTGCCAGCTATTACGGGGGAGATACGCAGTATTTT

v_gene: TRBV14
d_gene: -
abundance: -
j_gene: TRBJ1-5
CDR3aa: CASSQGPGFNQPQHF
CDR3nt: TGTGCCAGCAGCCAAGGGCCGGGGTTCAATCAGCCCCAGCATTTT

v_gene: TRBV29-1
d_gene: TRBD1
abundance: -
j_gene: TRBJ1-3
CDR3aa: CSAGTGRGNTIYF
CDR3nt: TGCAGCGCAGGGACAGGACGGGGAAACACCATATATTTT

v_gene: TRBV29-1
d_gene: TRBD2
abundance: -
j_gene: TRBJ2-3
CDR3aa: CSVRLAGARTDTQYF
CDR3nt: TGCAGCGTTCGGCTAGCGGGGGCACGCACAGATACGCAGTATTTT

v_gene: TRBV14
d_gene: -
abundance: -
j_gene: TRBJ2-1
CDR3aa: CASSQDLGTQFNEQFF
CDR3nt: TGTGCCAGCAGCCAAGATCTGGGGACACAGTTCAATGAGCAGTTCTTC

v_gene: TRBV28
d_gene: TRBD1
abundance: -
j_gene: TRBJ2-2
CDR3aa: CASSPGLGQGPGELFF
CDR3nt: TGTGCCAGCAGTCCCGGGCTGGGACAGGGACCCGGGGAGCTGTTTTTT

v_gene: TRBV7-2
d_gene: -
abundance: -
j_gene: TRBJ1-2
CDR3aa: CASSFRADTIYGYTF
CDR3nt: TGTGCCAGCAGCTTCAGGGCAGATACTATCTATGGCTACACCTTC

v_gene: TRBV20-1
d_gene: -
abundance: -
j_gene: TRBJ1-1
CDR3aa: CSARGGREAFF
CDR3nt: TGCAGTGCTCGCGGGGGGAGGGAAGCTTTCTTT

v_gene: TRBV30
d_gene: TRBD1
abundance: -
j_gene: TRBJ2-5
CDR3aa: CAWRDRGQETQYF
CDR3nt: TGTGCCTGGAGAGACAGGGGGCAAGAGACCCAGTACTTC

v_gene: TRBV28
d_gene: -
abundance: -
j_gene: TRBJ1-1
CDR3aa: CASSPHLARAAEAFF
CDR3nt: TGTGCCAGCAGCCCCCACCTGGCGAGGGCTGCTGAAGCTTTCTTT

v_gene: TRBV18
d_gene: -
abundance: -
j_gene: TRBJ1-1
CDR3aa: CASSPLAQNTEAFF
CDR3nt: TGTGCCAGCTCACCACTAGCTCAGAACACTGAAGCTTTCTTT

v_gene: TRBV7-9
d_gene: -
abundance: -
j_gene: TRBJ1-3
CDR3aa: CASSLQGPSGNTIYF
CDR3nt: TGTGCCAGCAGCCTACAGGGTCCCTCTGGAAACACCATATATTTT